What follows are 23 T cell receptor beta chains derived from one specimen sequenced in a study of T cells after yellow fever vaccination. TCRdb used MiXCR to reprocess the 5' RACE reads, holding one entry per CDR3 protein. The data show 120,000 or so distinct CDR3 sequences, with roughly 15% seen just once and roughly 41% held by the top ten. Here the sequenced sample was CD8+ T cells sorted from PBMCs, taken 5 days after the yellow fever booster vaccination. All receptors come from a young man who received the YFV17D yellow fever vaccine.

Only a few counts were recorded for this clonotype. The genes are TRBV7-8 and TRBJ2-1; the match to TRBD2 covers 9 bases. The CDR3 extends over 14 amino acids. Germline trimming cut 8 bases from V and 7 bases from J; bases unmatched to any gene: 9. Germline CDR1 reads SGHVS; CDR2 reads FQNEAQ. The CDR3 DNA reads TGTGCCAGCGTATTTCTAGCGGGGTTAAATGAGCAGTTCTTC. Translating gives CASVFLAGLNEQFF.

The J gene is TRBJ1-2, the V gene TRBV5-4, with 10 bases identical to TRBD1. This CDR3 region has 15 residues. The junction had 7 bases not matched to a gene; V was cut back by 3 bases and J by 5 bases. The germline gives CDR1 SGHNT, CDR2 YYREEE (reference sequence). The CDR3 region has the DNA TGTGCCAGCAGCTGGGGACAGGGGTTTAGTTATGGCTACACCTTC. Translating gives CASSWGQGFSYGYTF.

DNA of the CDR3: TGTGCCAGCAGTCAGGTGGACAGGGGCTACGAGCAGTACGTC. Translation gives CASSQVDRGYEQYV. V is TRBV12-3 or TRBV12-4 and J is TRBJ2-7; 9 nucleotides match TRBD1. The CDR3 has 14 amino acids. V shed 5 bases, J shed 3 bases, and the junction held 5 bases outside the gene matches.

The rearrangement uses TRBV7-9 and TRBJ1-6; D not certain. Trimming stripped 5 bases from V and 8 bases from J, with 13 bases between. The germline gives CDR1 SEHNR, CDR2 FQNEAQ (reference sequence). There are 14 residues in the CDR3. For the CDR3, the DNA is TGTGCCAGCAGCATGGGATCTAAACATTCACCCCTCCACTTT. It codes for CASSMGSKHSPLHF.

This clonotype turned up a few times. CDR3 sequence (DNA): TGCGCCAGCAGCCAAGAAACAGGGGGCGCAGGGTACGAAAAACTGTTTTTT. Its translation is CASSQETGGAGYEKLFF. The chain employs TRBV4-3 and TRBJ1-4, with 9 bases matching TRBD1. CDR3 size: 17 residues. V shed 0 bases, J shed 8 bases, and the junction held 10 bases outside the gene matches. Germline CDR1 and CDR2: LGHNA and YSLEER.

The chain recombines TRBV5-6 with TRBJ1-1; 9 bases line up with TRBD1. Germline V gene sequence: CDR1 SGHDT, CDR2 YYEEEE. This CDR3 has 15 residues. V shed 3 bases, J shed 1 base, and the junction held 4 bases outside the gene matches. Here the CDR3 reads CASSSWGQGNTEAFF. CDR3 nucleotide sequence: TGTGCCAGCAGCTCTTGGGGACAGGGGAACACTGAAGCTTTCTTT.

This clonotype was detected only a few times. This rearrangement joins TRBV7-9 to TRBJ2-1; no definite D call. With 5 bases removed from V and 3 bases from J, the gap between germline ends came to 5 bases. The CDR3 extends over 12 amino acids. From germline, CDR1 is SEHNR and CDR2 FQNEAQ (reference sequence). This CDR3 reads CASSGVYNEQFF. CDR3 nucleotides: TGTGCCAGCAGCGGGGTCTACAATGAGCAGTTCTTC.

This clonotype came up a few times. CDR3 in amino acids: CASSYVRGKETQYF. In nucleotides, the CDR3 is TGTGCCAGCAGCTACGTACGTGGTAAGGAGACCCAGTACTTC. The chain is built from TRBV9 and TRBJ2-5; D is unresolved. V lost 4 bases to trimming and J lost 5 bases, with 15 bases between them. The CDR3 extends over 14 amino acids. Germline values: CDR1 SGDLS, CDR2 YYNGEE. Complete variable domain (other parts from reference TRBV9 and TRBJ2-5): DSGVTQTPKHLITATGQRVTLRCSPRSGDLSVYWYQQSLDQGLQFLIQYYNGEERAKGNILERFSAQQFPDLHSELNLSSLELGDSALYFCASSYVRGKETQYFGPGTRLLVL.

This rearrangement joins TRBV20-1 to TRBJ2-5; TRBD2 aligns across 10 bases. This CDR3 is built from 16 residues. V lost 0 bases to trimming and J lost 0 bases; unmatched junction nucleotides: 4. CDR1 and CDR2 from the germline V gene are DFQATT and SNEGSKA (reference sequence). CDR3 coding DNA: TGCAGTGCTAGAGATCTAGGACTAGCGGACCAAGAGACCCAGTACTTC. Its translation is CSARDLGLADQETQYF.

This clonotype was seen ten or more times. V gene TRBV4-3 combines with J gene TRBJ2-2, with 8 bases lining up with TRBD2. V lost 0 bases and J lost 4; bases outside the gene matches: 7. Germline values: CDR1 LGHNA, CDR2 YSLEER. The CDR3 has 17 amino acids. This CDR3 is CASSQELPGGSTGELFF. The CDR3 region has the DNA TGCGCCAGCAGCCAAGAGTTGCCGGGGGGGTCCACCGGGGAGCTGTTTTTT.

The rearrangement links TRBV11-2 to TRBJ2-3; D tentatively fits TRBD1 or TRBD2 (5 bases each). CDR1 SGHAT and CDR2 FQNNGV come from the germline V gene. Deletions cut 4 bases from V and 2 bases from J, with 19 bases between. The CDR3 has 17 residues. Here the CDR3 DNA reads TGTGCCAGCAGCTACACCGGGACCCCAGACCTCACAGATACGCAGTATTTT. It yields the protein CASSYTGTPDLTDTQYF.

The rearrangement uses TRBV5-1 and TRBJ1-1; D is unclear. The V and J ends lost 4 bases and 5 bases respectively, with 15 bases between them. The germline V gene has CDR1 SGHRS and CDR2 YFSETQ. The CDR3 length is 14 residues. The CDR3 coding sequence is TGCGCCAGCAGCCTCGTGGGAGGAAAAACTGAAGCTTTCTTT. This translates into CASSLVGGKTEAFF.

Ten or more counts support this clonotype. The rearrangement joins TRBV5-1 to TRBJ2-1, with D possibly being TRBD2 (5 bases). The CDR3 sequence is 15 residues long. The V gene lost 0 bases and the J gene lost 8 bases, with 15 bases spanning the gap. From germline, CDR1 is SGHRS and CDR2 YFSETQ. The CDR3 DNA is TGCGCCAGCAGCTTGGGTCTGGTACTAGTGGATGAGCAGTTCTTC. It translates to CASSLGLVLVDEQFF.

The chain links TRBV20-1 to TRBJ1-1, with a tentative D call TRBD1 (6 bases). With 3 bases removed from V and 7 bases from J, the gap between germline ends came to 21 bases. Per germline, CDR1 DFQATT and CDR2 SNEGSKA (reference sequence). The CDR3 length is 15 residues. The CDR3 region is CSARWIGGAEIEAFF. The CDR3 coding sequence is TGCAGTGCTAGGTGGATCGGGGGGGCGGAAATTGAAGCTTTCTTT.

The rearrangement uses TRBV7-9 and TRBJ1-5; D is ambiguous. CDR1 and CDR2 from the germline V gene are SEHNR and FQNEAQ (reference sequence). Trimming cost V 1 base and J 0 bases, with 10 bases left between them. This CDR3 spans 16 amino acids. DNA for the CDR3: TGTGCCAGCAGCTTAGATACTGGTTATAGCAATCAGCCCCAGCATTTT. Its protein is CASSLDTGYSNQPQHF. Combining the CDR3 with reference TRBV7-9 and TRBJ1-5 gives the whole variable domain DTGVSQNPRHKITKRGQNVTFRCDPISEHNRLYWYRQTLGQGPEFLTYFQNEAQLEKSRLLSDRFSAERPKGSFSTLEIQRTEQGDSAMYLCASSLDTGYSNQPQHFGDGTRLSIL.

This clonotype was picked up a small number of times. This chain connects TRBV14 to TRBJ2-5; D ambiguous. The CDR3 sequence is 17 residues long. Germline CDR1 reads SGHDN; CDR2 reads FVKESK. V gave up 0 bases and J gave up 7 bases, with 21 bases separating them. In DNA form, the CDR3 reads TGTGCCAGCAGCCAAGAAGTTGGGCCAGGCGGTAGGTCGACCCAGTACTTC. It yields the protein CASSQEVGPGGRSTQYF.

This chain uses TRBV25-1 with TRBJ1-6, with D perhaps matching TRBD1 (5 bases). CDR3 length equals 17 residues. Germline CDR1 reads MGHDK; CDR2 reads SYGVNS. Trimming removed 2 bases from V and 10 bases from J, with 21 bases in between. The CDR3 region has the DNA TGTGCCAGCAGTGAACTTTTTGGGGGACCAGGTGCGTCACCCCTCCACTTT. Encoded protein: CASSELFGGPGASPLHF.

The V and J genes are TRBV6-2 or TRBV6-3 and TRBJ2-1; 7 bases agree with TRBD1. CDR3 length: 15 amino acids. The V gene's germline CDR1 is MNHEY and CDR2 SVGEGT. V shed 4 bases, J shed 2 bases, and the junction held 5 bases outside the gene matches. CDR3 nucleotide sequence: TGTGCCAGCAGTTCCAGACAGGGCCCCTACAATGAGCAGTTCTTC. Translated: CASSSRQGPYNEQFF.

The chain recombines TRBV6-5 with TRBJ2-3; D gene ambiguous. The germline V and J ends were trimmed by 0 bases and 2 bases, with 9 bases remaining between them. Germline V gene sequence: CDR1 MNHEY, CDR2 SVGAGI. The CDR3 totals 15 residues. This CDR3 is CASSYSNTNTDTQYF. The DNA for the CDR3 is TGTGCCAGCAGTTACTCGAACACGAACACAGATACGCAGTATTTT.

This clonotype turned up a few times. The chain carries TRBV4-1 and TRBJ2-2; tentatively, D is TRBD1 (5 bases). Trimming stripped 5 bases from V and 1 base from J, with 8 bases between. Germline CDR1 is MGHRA and CDR2 is YSYEKL. The CDR3 has 14 residues. CDR3 DNA: TGCGCCAGCAGCTACGGACAGAACACCGGGGAGCTGTTTTTT. The encoded protein is CASSYGQNTGELFF.

This clonotype showed up just a few times. The chain has TRBV4-3 and TRBJ1-2; D is uncertain. Germline loops: CDR1 LGHNA, CDR2 YSLEER. Trimming took 0 bases from V and 4 from J, leaving 12 bases between them. The CDR3 totals 15 residues. CDR3 bases: TGCGCCAGCAGCCAAGAAACCCGGGTTTTCTATGGCTACACCTTC. Its translation: CASSQETRVFYGYTF.

The rearrangement uses TRBV28 and TRBJ2-3, with unresolved D. The V gene lost 5 bases and the J gene lost 4 bases, with 4 bases spanning the gap. The CDR3 totals 11 residues. Looked up from germline, CDR1 is MDHEN and CDR2 is SYDVKM. DNA for the CDR3: TGTGCCAGCAGTGGGGCAGATACGCAGTATTTT. It codes for CASSGADTQYF. Full variable domain (outside the CDR3, taken from reference TRBV28 and TRBJ2-3): DVKVTQSSRYLVKRTGEKVFLECVQDMDHENMFWYRQDPGLGLRLIYFSYDVKMKEKGDIPEGYSVSREKKERFSLILESASTNQTSMYLCASSGADTQYFGPGTRLTVL.

This chain links TRBV7-3 with TRBJ2-3; D possibly corresponds to TRBD2 (6 bases). Per germline, CDR1 SGHTA and CDR2 FQGTGA. The V end was cut by 1 base, the J end by 5 bases, with 13 bases between. The CDR3 has 15 residues. The CDR3 sequence is CASSLRVGEEDTQYF. The CDR3 DNA reads as TGTGCCAGCAGCTTAAGGGTAGGGGAGGAAGATACGCAGTATTTT.